The 12 T cell receptor beta chains listed next were all sequenced from one sample in a study of metastatic and nonmetastatic thyroid tumors. Not a single patient had been given any form of treatment at any point before undergoing thyroid surgery. TCRdb re-called the PCR reads through MiXCR. The sample consists of over 30,000 clones, around a third of them appearing once. The sequencing sample was made of tumor tissue. These receptors were obtained from a female donor with papillary thyroid cancer or a benign thyroid nodule (not recorded which). Some clones in this sample may be carry-over from other donors' samples.

This clone was seen a handful of times. This chain joins TRBV6-1 and TRBJ2-7; D is unresolved. Germline values: CDR1 MNHNS, CDR2 SASEGT. Trimming removed 3 bases from V and 7 bases from J, with 7 bases in between. The CDR3 spans 11 residues. Here the CDR3 reads CASSELDEQYF. CDR3 sequence (DNA): TGTGCCAGCAGTGAGCTTGATGAGCAGTACTTC.

This clone came up a few times. CDR3 coding DNA: TGTGCCAGCAGTAAGGACAGGGGGTATAGCAATCAGCCCCAGCATTTT. Translation gives CASSKDRGYSNQPQHF. The rearrangement uses TRBV6-1 and TRBJ1-5, with 10 bases fitting TRBD1. From germline, CDR1 is MNHNS and CDR2 SASEGT. Germline trimming cut 5 bases from V and 0 bases from J; bases unmatched to any gene: 4. This CDR3 comprises 16 residues.

The DNA of the CDR3 is TGTGCCAGCAGCTTAGGGACTTTCGTTCCGTTCTTC. It yields the protein CASSLGTFVPFF. The rearrangement links TRBV7-8 to TRBJ2-1; D may be TRBD2 (5 bases). Trimming stripped 1 base from V and 15 bases from J, with 13 bases between. Germline loops: CDR1 SGHVS, CDR2 FQNEAQ. This CDR3 contains 12 residues. The complete variable domain, with remaining parts taken from reference TRBV7-8 and TRBJ2-1, reads GAGVSQSPRYKVAKRGQDVALRCDPISGHVSLFWYQQALGQGPEFLTYFQNEAQLDKSGLPSDRFFAERPEGSVSTLKIQRTQQEDSAVYLCASSLGTFVPFFGPGTRLTVL.

This chain uses TRBV28 with TRBJ1-6; TRBD1 is a possible D gene (5 bases). The CDR3 totals 15 residues. Germline values: CDR1 MDHEN, CDR2 SYDVKM. V lost 7 bases, J lost 7 bases, and 17 bases lay in between. The CDR3 DNA sequence: TGTGCCAGCAAGTTACGGCCCCAGGGAAATTCACCCCTCCACTTT. Encoded protein: CASKLRPQGNSPLHF. The full variable domain, completed using reference TRBV28 and TRBJ1-6, is DVKVTQSSRYLVKRTGEKVFLECVQDMDHENMFWYRQDPGLGLRLIYFSYDVKMKEKGDIPEGYSVSREKKERFSLILESASTNQTSMYLCASKLRPQGNSPLHFGNGTRLTVT.

This chain connects TRBV29-1 to TRBJ2-1; 8 nucleotides line up with TRBD1. Unmatched junction bases numbered 13, after V lost 4 bases and J lost 5 bases. The CDR3 consists of 16 residues. CDR1 SQVTM and CDR2 ANQGSEA come from the germline V gene. The CDR3 region is CSVVPWWTGSNNEQFF. The CDR3 nucleotides are TGCAGCGTTGTTCCTTGGTGGACAGGGTCGAACAATGAGCAGTTCTTC.

The gene calls are TRBV4-1 and TRBJ1-4; possible D gene TRBD1, 6 bases. The CDR3 loop spans 17 amino acids. V gave up 0 bases and J gave up 8 bases, with 19 bases separating them. Per the germline V gene, CDR1 is MGHRA and CDR2 is YSYEKL. CDR3 DNA: TGCGCCAGCAGCCAAGAAGGGAGAAGGGGGTTCGTGGAAAAACTGTTTTTT. Protein product: CASSQEGRRGFVEKLFF.

With respect to this clone: One base away lies a much larger clone, so this may be a sequencing read error. Other DNA sequences within the sample encode an identical CDR3. This sequence joins TRBV28 and TRBJ1-1, with D possibly being TRBD1 (5 bases). Germline lookup yields CDR1 MDHEN and CDR2 SYDVKM. V gave up 2 bases and J gave up 8 bases, with 18 bases separating them. CDR3 size: 15 residues. The CDR3 here is CASSLRRGGLTEAFF. The CDR3 DNA sequence: TGTGCCAGCAGTTTAAGGCGGGGCGGGTTAACGGAAGCTTTCTTT.

This clone was observed a few times. The same CDR3 can be traced to other DNA sequences in this sample. The chain couples TRBV2 to TRBJ1-4; D remains unclear. CDR3 length equals 15 residues. Germline V gene lookup returns CDR1 SNHLY and CDR2 FYNNEI. V gave up 0 bases and J gave up 7 bases, with 12 bases separating them. CDR3 sequence (DNA): TGTGCCAGCAGTGAAGCTCCTGGTGAAGTTGAAAAACTGTTTTTT. Translating gives CASSEAPGEVEKLFF. Supplemented by reference TRBV2 and TRBJ1-4, the full variable domain reads EPEVTQTPSHQVTQMGQEVILRCVPISNHLYFYWYRQILGQKVEFLVSFYNNEISEKSEIFDDQFSVERPDGSNFTLKIRSTKLEDSAMYFCASSEAPGEVEKLFFGSGTQLSVL.

The gene calls are TRBV20-1 and TRBJ1-1; 10 bases align to TRBD1. CDR1 DFQATT and CDR2 SNEGSKA come from the germline V gene (reference sequence). The ends lost 5 bases at V and 6 bases at J; junction bases unmatched: 3. The CDR3 covers 12 residues. CDR3 sequence reads: CSAEGQGAEAFF. CDR3 coding DNA: TGCAGTGCTGAAGGACAGGGGGCTGAAGCTTTCTTT.

The V gene is TRBV12-3 or TRBV12-4, the J gene TRBJ2-7, with 8 bases fitting TRBD2. This CDR3 contains 17 residues. V gave up 4 bases and J gave up 0 bases; unmatched junction bases: 11. CDR3 nucleotide sequence: TGTGCCAGCAGTTCTTATCGGGGGGGAGCTACCTCCTACGAGCAGTACTTC. As protein: CASSSYRGGATSYEQYF.

This chain links TRBV30 with TRBJ2-7, with no clear D. V was pared by 0 bases and J by 6 bases, with 9 bases between. This CDR3 comprises 12 residues. Germline CDR1 reads GTSNPN; CDR2 reads SVGIG (reference sequence). CDR3 in DNA: TGTGCCTGGAGTGTACTTCGGTCCGAGCAGTACTTC. Amino acid sequence: CAWSVLRSEQYF.

The chain has TRBV12-3 or TRBV12-4 and TRBJ2-2; D tentatively fits TRBD1 or TRBD2 (6 bases each). The CDR3 has 14 residues. V shed 8 bases and J shed 1 base, with 11 bases lying between them. CDR3 amino acids: CASRRGVNTGELFF. The CDR3 nucleotides read TGTGCCAGCCGAAGGGGGGTGAACACCGGGGAGCTGTTTTTT.